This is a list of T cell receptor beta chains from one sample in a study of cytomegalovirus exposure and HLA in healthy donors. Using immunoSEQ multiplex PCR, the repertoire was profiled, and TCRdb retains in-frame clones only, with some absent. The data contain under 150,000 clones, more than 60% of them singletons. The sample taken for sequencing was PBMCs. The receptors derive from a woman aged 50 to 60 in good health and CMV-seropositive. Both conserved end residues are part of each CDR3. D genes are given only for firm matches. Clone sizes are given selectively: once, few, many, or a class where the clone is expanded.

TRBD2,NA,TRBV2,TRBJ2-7,TGTGCCAGCAGCGCTGGGGAGGGAGGGATCAACGAGCAGTACTTC,CASSAGEGGINEQYF
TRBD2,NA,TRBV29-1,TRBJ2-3,TGCAGCGTCCTAGCGGGGGGAAGCAGACATACGCAGTATTTT,CSVLAGGSRHTQYF
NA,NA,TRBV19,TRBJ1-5,TGTGCCAGTAGTACGTCAGGGTGGGGTCAGCCCCAGCATTTT,CASSTSGWGQPQHF
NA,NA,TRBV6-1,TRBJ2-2,TGTGCCAGCAGTGATGTGGGGACAGTCGGGAGAGGCGGGGAGCTGTTTTTT,CASSDVGTVGRGGELFF
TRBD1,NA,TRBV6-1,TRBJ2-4,TGTGCCAGCAAAGAAAGGACAGGAATTGTTCAGTACTTC,CASKERTGIVQYF
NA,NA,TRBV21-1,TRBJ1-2,TGTGCCTCATCCCTGCAGGAACTGCATGGCTACACCTTC,CASSLQELHGYTF
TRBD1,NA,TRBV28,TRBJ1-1,TGTGCCAGCAGTACTTACAGGGGGTTCCACACTGAAGCTTTCTTT,CASSTYRGFHTEAFF
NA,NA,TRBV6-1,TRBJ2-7,TGTGCCAGCAGTGTCCCCGGGACACGGAGCTCCTACGAGCAGTACTTC,CASSVPGTRSSYEQYF
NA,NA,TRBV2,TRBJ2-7,TGTGCCAGCAGAGACTCCGGCGCCGAGCAGTACTTC,CASRDSGAEQYF
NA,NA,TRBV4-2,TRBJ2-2,TGTGCCAGCAGCCCATCAGACAGGGAGGCCGGGGAGCTGTTTTTT,CASSPSDREAGELFF
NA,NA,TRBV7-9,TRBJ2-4,TGTGCCAGCAGCTTAGCGGGGCTGGCCTTAGCCAAAAACATTCAGTACTTC,CASSLAGLALAKNIQYF
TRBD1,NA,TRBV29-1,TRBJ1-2,TGCAGCCCGCCGGGACAGGGATCCAATGGCTACACCTTC,CSPPGQGSNGYTF
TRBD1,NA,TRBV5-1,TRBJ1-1,TGCGCCAGCAGCCTCTCGACAGGGGAGAACACTGAAGCTTTCTTT,CASSLSTGENTEAFF
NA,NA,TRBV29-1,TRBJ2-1,TGCAGCGCTGACGGGGATGAGCAGTTCTTC,CSADGDEQFF
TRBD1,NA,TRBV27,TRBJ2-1,TGTGCCAGCAGGGACAGGGCCTACAATGAGCAGTTCTTC,CASRDRAYNEQFF
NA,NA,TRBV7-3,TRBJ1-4,TGTGCCAGCAGCTTAGGGGGGGGAACTAATGAAAAACTGTTTTTT,CASSLGGGTNEKLFF
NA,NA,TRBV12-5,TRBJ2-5,TGTGCTAGTGCGGCGGGGCCCGAGACCCAGTACTTC,CASAAGPETQYF
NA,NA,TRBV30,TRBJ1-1,TGTGCCTGGAGTGTCGTACAGGGGAACACTGAAGCTTTCTTT,CAWSVVQGNTEAFF
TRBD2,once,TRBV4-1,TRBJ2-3,TGCGCCAGCAGCCTCCTCAGCGGGGGTAGGAGAGATACGCAGTATTTT,CASSLLSGGRRDTQYF
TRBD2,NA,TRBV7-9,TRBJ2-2,TGTGCCAGCAGCTTCCCGGCGGTAGCGGGGGCAAACACCGGGGAGCTGTTTTTT,CASSFPAVAGANTGELFF
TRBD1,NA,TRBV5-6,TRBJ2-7,TGTGCCAGCAGCGGGACAGGATACGAGCAGTACTTC,CASSGTGYEQYF
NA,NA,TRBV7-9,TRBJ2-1,TGTGCCAGCAGCTTCGCCGGATGGACCCGGGACAAAGACAATGAGCAGTTCTTC,CASSFAGWTRDKDNEQFF
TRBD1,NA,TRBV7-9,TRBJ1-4,TGTGCCAGCAGCAGGACAGGGGGCGAGAGGAAACTGTTTTTT,CASSRTGGERKLFF
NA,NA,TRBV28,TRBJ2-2,TGTGCCATGGAGGACTACACCGGGGAGCTGTTTTTT,CAMEDYTGELFF
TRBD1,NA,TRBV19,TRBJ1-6,TGTGCCAGTTCTACCGGGACAGGGCCCTCACCCCTCCACTTT,CASSTGTGPSPLHF
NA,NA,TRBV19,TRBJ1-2,TGTGCCAGTAGTCTTCGGACAGACAACTATGGCTACACCTTC,CASSLRTDNYGYTF
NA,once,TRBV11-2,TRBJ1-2,TGTGCCAGCAGCTTATTGGCCAGGGGATGGCATGGCTACACCTTC,CASSLLARGWHGYTF
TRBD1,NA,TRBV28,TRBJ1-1,TGTGCCAGCACCCTCACGGGGGACAGGGGCTCGTCAAAAGGGGCTTTCTTT,CASTLTGDRGSSKGAFF
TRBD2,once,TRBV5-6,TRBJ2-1,TGTGCCAGCAGCTGGTCGGCTACTAGCGGGACTTACAATGAGCAGTTCTTC,CASSWSATSGTYNEQFF
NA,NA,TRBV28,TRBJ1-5,TGTGCCAGCAGTTTCGCGGTTGGGAGGGGTCAGCCCCAGCATTTT,CASSFAVGRGQPQHF
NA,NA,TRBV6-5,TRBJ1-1,TGTGCCAGCAGTTACCAGGACAAGGGGGAAGCTTTCTTT,CASSYQDKGEAFF
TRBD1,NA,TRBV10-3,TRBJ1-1,TGTGCCATCAGCGGACAGGGGTTCGCTGAAGCTTTCTTT,CAISGQGFAEAFF
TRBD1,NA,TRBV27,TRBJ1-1,TGTGCCAGCAGTCAACAGGGGGGCCAGACTGAAGCTTTCTTT,CASSQQGGQTEAFF
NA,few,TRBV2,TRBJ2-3,TGTGCCAGCAGTTCAGGCACAGATACGCAGTATTTT,CASSSGTDTQYF
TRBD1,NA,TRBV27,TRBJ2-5,TGTGCCAGCAGTTCCCCCGGGACAGGGGGCGCCCAGACCCAGTACTTC,CASSSPGTGGAQTQYF
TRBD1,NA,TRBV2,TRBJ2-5,TGTGCCAGCAGCGCCGGACAGGGGGCAACGGGTGAGCAGTACTTC,CASSAGQGATGEQYF
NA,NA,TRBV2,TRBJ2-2,TGTGCCAGCAGTGGCATACTTATTAACACCGGGGAGCTGTTTTTT,CASSGILINTGELFF
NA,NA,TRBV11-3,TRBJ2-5,TGTGCCAGCAGCTTGGTGAGCGGAGGCTGGGAGACCCAGTACTTC,CASSLVSGGWETQYF
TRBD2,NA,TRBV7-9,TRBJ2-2,TGTGCCAGCAGCGGAACCGGGACTAGCGGTAACACCGGGGAGCTGTTTTTT,CASSGTGTSGNTGELFF
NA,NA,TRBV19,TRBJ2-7,TGTGCCAGTAGTCGTCAGGTTAGCTCCTACGAGCAGTACTTC,CASSRQVSSYEQYF
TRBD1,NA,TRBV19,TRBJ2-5,TGTGCCAGTAGGGGACAGGGAAGCTCTACTGAGACCCAGTACTTC,CASRGQGSSTETQYF
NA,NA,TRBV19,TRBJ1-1,TGTGCCAGCCAGGGACAAGAAGCTTTCTTT,CASQGQEAFF
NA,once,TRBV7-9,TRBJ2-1,TGTGCCAGCAGCAGGGGCGGTAACAATGAGCAGTTCTTC,CASSRGGNNEQFF
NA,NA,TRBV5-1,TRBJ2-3,TGCGCCAGCAGTATTGTCGGCACAGATACGCAGTATTTT,CASSIVGTDTQYF
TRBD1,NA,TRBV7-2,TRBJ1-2,TGTGCCAGCAGCCCCCAGGGGGAAGGAGACTATGGCTACACCTTC,CASSPQGEGDYGYTF